The present TCR beta chain was sequenced within a study of blood T cell repertoires in COVID-19 (dated by TCRdb to the early 2020s). In terms of the full investigation: Samples covering the acute and convalescent phases of COVID-19 were provided by collaborators in the United States, Italy and Spain. The prospective study material was composed of cDNA or gDNA derived from T cells, B-cell-depleted T cells, or PBMCs. Deeply sampled blood TCRbeta repertoires from subjects exposed to, actively infected with, or recovered from COVID-19 were included in the dataset. The repertoires were released in a freely available public database intended as a resource for research on the immune response to SARS-CoV-2. The samples were drawn from two sources: the first 160 participants of the ongoing ImmuneRACE study, and 1,000 to 1,500 subjects contributed by 6 global collaborators. The sample metadata nearly always contained a de-identified subject ID, COVID-19 status, age in years and sex. HLA class I and class II types, where available, came from metadata supplied by the sample provider rather than from assay-based typing.

The table lists this clone with a count of one. Its antigen remains unidentified. One base away there is no much larger clone; base qualities are not given. Study-wide findings and limitations: Clinical and demographic metadata were provided uncurated, with the amount varying by source and participant.

The CDR3 contains 14 residues, cysteine and phenylalanine counted. Only CDR3 DNA remains: 42 bases, in frame from the first base. For this chain, trimming is 5 bases at the V end and 2 bases at the J end, and the number of junction bases without a gene match is 5. Based on the germline V gene, the CDR1 and CDR2 sequences are SGHRS and YFSETQ. TCRbeta CDR3 regions were amplified from genomic DNA using the immunoSEQ Assay, a bias-controlled multiplex PCR. On the authors' methods: Within the assay, amplification of reference gene primers was used to estimate how many nucleated cells each sample contained. To quantify the absolute abundance of each unique TCRbeta CDR3 rearrangement, sequence reads were collapsed and filtered. Productive Simpson clonality was computed per sample as the square root of Simpson's diversity index over productive rearrangements. Entries here come from immuneACCESS through TCRdb and include only in-frame sequences with V and J called. Some clones fail to appear in such tables; in the studies checked, an unresolved V gene covers under half of the shortfall, and the cause of the remainder is unknown. D and trimming were read from the DNA, whereas the V and J calls and clone size are those reported in that table. Here the sample has about 33,000 clones; 87% occur a single time. Just over 20% of the sample is in the top ten clones.

Whole blood was collected in K2EDTA tubes by collaborating institutions according to the institutions' own protocols. Collaborator samples were shipped for TCRbeta analysis as frozen whole blood, isolated PBMCs, or DNA extracted from either sample type. Material: peripheral blood. This TCR was recovered from a man in his sixties with acute or convalescent COVID-19. The sequence is built from TRBV5-1 and TRBJ2-3; 7 of the junction bases match TRBD2. The DNA sequence reads TGCGCCAGCAGACGGGGGGACGACACAGATACGCAGTATTTT. This is translated as CASRRGDDTDTQYF.